This TCR beta chain was recovered during a study of OX40 agonist ivuxolimab in advanced cancers. Background on the study: With ivuxolimab, an agonistic anti-OX40 (CD134) antibody, patients were treated.

About this clone: Its target is not known.

The table came from immunoSEQ multiplex PCR; TCRdb's copy has only in-frame clones and leaves some out. Counted here are some 38,000 clones, around 88% occurring once; the ten biggest clones make up less than 0.65%. The germline V gene encodes CDR1 SGHRS and CDR2 YFSETQ. Trimming removed 4 bases from V and 1 base from J, with 14 bases in between. The CDR3 contains 15 residues. General observations from the study: Expanded clones were, on average, more numerous in CD8+ T cells than in CD4+. Doses of 0.1 to 3.0 mg/kg were accompanied by clonal expansion of CD4+ and CD8+ blood T cells by week 6.

The chain combines TRBV5-1 with TRBJ1-2; D perhaps matches TRBD1 (5 bases). The material sequenced was CD4+ or CD8+ T cells sorted from blood, taken in a trial of the OX40 agonist ivuxolimab. The source is an adult with an advanced solid tumor such as melanoma, head and neck, liver or kidney cancer. For the CDR3, the DNA is TGCGCCAGCAGCAACCAGGGCTCGCTTAACTATGGCTACACCTTC. Translating it yields CASSNQGSLNYGYTF.